The source of this T cell receptor beta chain is a study of STAT5B mutations in CD4+ large granular lymphocyte leukemia. For the study at large: The CDR3 'QG' motif was associated with a particular HLA allele among healthy donors.

The survey-level immunoSEQ assay was used. The data were produced by immunoSEQ multiplex PCR, yet TCRdb's version contains in-frame clones alone and is incomplete. Of under 35,000 clones listed, more than 75% are singletons. Deletions cut 2 bases from V and 2 bases from J, with 13 bases between. The germline V gene encodes CDR1 SGHTA and CDR2 FQGNSA. The CDR3 is 15 amino acids. The rearrangement uses TRBV7-2 and TRBJ2-7, with a weak D call TRBD2 (7 bases). This clonotype was sampled from a human donor in good health. Specimen: CD4+ T cells from blood buffy coats. The CDR3 loop is CASSLKGGPPYEQYF. The CDR3 DNA reads as TGTGCCAGCAGCTTAAAGGGGGGGCCTCCCTACGAGCAGTACTTC.